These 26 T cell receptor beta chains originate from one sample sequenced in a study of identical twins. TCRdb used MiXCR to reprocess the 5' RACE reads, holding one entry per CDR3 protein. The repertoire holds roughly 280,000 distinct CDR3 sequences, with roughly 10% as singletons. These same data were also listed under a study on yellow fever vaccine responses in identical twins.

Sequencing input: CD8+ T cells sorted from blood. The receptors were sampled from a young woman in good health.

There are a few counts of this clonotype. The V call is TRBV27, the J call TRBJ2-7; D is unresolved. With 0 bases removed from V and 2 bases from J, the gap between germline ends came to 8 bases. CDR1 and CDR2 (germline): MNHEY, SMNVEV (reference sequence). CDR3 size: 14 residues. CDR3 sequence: CASSLSRQTYEQYF. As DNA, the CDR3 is TGTGCCAGCAGTTTATCGCGACAAACCTACGAGCAGTACTTC.

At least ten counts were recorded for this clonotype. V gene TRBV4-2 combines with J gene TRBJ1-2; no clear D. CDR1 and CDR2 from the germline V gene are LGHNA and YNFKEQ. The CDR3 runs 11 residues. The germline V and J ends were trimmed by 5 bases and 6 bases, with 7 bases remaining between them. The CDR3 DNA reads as TGTGCCAGCAGCTCAGGACATGGCTACACCTTC. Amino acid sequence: CASSSGHGYTF.

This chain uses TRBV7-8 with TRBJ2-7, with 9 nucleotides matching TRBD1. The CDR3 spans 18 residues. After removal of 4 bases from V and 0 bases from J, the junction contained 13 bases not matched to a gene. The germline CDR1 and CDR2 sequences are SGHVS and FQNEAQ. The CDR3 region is CASSWDRVTTPSSYEQYF. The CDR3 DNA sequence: TGTGCCAGCAGCTGGGACAGGGTAACGACCCCAAGCTCCTACGAGCAGTACTTC.

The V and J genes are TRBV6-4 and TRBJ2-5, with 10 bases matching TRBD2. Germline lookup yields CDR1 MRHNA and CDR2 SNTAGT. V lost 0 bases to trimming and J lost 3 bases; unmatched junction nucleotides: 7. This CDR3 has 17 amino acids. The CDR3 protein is CASSDSWVAGGEETQYF. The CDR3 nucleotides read TGTGCCAGCAGTGACTCGTGGGTAGCGGGGGGTGAAGAGACCCAGTACTTC.

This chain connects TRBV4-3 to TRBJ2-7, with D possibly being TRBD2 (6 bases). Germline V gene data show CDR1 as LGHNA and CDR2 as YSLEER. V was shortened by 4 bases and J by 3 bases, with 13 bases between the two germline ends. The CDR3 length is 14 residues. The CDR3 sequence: CASSRRGLDYEQYF. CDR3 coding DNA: TGCGCCAGCAGCCGGCGGGGCCTGGACTACGAGCAGTACTTC.

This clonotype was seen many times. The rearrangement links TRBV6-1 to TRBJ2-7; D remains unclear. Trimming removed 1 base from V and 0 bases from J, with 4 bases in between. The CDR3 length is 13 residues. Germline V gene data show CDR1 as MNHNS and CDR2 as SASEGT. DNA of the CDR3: TGTGCCAGCAGTGAAGGGATCTCCTACGAGCAGTACTTC. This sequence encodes CASSEGISYEQYF.

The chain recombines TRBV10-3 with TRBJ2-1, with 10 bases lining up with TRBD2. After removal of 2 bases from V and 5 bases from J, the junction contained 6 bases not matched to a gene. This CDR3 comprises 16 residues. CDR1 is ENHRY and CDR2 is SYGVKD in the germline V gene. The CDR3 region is CAISETLAGANNEQFF. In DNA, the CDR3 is TGTGCCATCAGTGAGACTCTAGCGGGAGCGAACAATGAGCAGTTCTTC.

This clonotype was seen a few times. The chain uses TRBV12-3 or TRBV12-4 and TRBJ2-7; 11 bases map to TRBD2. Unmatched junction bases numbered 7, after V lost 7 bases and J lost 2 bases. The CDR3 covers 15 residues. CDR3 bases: TGTGCCAGCACCCTGACTAGCGGGAAACCCTACGAGCAGTACTTC. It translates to CASTLTSGKPYEQYF.

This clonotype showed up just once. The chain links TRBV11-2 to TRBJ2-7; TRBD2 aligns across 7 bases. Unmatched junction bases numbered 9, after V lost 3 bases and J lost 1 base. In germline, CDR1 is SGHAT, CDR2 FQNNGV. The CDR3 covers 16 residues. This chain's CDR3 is CASSFEAGWGSYEQYF. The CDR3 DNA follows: TGTGCCAGCAGCTTTGAAGCGGGGTGGGGGTCCTACGAGCAGTACTTC.

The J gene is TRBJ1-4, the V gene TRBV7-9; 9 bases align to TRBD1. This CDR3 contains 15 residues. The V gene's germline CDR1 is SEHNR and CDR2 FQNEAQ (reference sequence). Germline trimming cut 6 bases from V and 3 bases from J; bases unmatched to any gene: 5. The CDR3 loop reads CASSLQGAANEKLFF. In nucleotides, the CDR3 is TGTGCCAGCAGTCTACAGGGGGCGGCTAATGAAAAACTGTTTTTT.

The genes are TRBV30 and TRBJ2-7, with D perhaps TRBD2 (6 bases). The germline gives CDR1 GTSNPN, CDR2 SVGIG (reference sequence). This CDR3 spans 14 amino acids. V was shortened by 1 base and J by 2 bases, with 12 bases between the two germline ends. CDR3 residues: CAWSEGTVPYEQYF. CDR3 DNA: TGTGCCTGGAGTGAAGGGACTGTCCCCTACGAGCAGTACTTC.

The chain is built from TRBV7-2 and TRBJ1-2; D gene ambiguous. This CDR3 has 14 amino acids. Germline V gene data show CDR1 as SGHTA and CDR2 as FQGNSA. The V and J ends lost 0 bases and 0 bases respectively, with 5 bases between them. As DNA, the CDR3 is TGTGCCAGCAGCTTAGCACAGTCTAACTATGGCTACACCTTC. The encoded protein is CASSLAQSNYGYTF. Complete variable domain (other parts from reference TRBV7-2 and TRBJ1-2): GAGVSQSPSNKVTEKGKDVELRCDPISGHTALYWYRQSLGQGLEFLIYFQGNSAPDKSGLPSDRFSAERTGGSVSTLTIQRTQQEDSAVYLCASSLAQSNYGYTFGSGTRLTVV.

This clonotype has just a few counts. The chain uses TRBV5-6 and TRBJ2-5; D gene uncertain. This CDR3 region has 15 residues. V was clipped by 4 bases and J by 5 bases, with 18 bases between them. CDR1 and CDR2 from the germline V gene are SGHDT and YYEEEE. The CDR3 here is CASSAGGQSEETQYF. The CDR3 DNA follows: TGTGCCAGCAGCGCCGGCGGTCAGTCTGAGGAGACCCAGTACTTC.

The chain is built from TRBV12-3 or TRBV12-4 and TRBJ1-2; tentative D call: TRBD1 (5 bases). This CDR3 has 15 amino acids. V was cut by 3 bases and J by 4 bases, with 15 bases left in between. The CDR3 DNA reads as TGTGCCAGCAGTTTTAGTTCGGGGGATAGCTATGGCTACACCTTC. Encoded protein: CASSFSSGDSYGYTF.

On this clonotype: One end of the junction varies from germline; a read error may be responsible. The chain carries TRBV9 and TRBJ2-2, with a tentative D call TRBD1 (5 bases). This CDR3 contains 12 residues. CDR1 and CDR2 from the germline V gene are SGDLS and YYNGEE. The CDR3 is CASSVDTRELFF. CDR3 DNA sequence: TGTGCCAGCAGCGTGGACACCAGGGAGCTGTTTTTT.

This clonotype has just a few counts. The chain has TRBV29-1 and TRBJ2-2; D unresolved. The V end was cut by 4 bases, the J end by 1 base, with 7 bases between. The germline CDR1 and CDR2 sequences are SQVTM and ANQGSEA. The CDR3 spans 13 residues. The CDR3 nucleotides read TGCAGCGTTGCTTTCGAGAACACCGGGGAGCTGTTTTTT. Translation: CSVAFENTGELFF.

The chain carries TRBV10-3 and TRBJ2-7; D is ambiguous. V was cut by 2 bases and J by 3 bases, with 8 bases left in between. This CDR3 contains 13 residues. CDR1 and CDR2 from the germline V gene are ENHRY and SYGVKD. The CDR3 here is CAISEGISYEQYF. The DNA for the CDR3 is TGTGCCATCAGTGAGGGGATCAGCTACGAGCAGTACTTC.

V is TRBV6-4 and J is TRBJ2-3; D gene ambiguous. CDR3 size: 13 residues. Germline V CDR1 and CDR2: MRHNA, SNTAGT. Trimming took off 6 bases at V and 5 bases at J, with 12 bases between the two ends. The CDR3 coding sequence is TGTGCCAGCAGGGTCAGATACATAGATACGCAGTATTTT. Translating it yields CASRVRYIDTQYF.

The DNA of the CDR3 is TGTGCCAGCACCGCCCCGAGGGGCGGACTAGCGGGAGGCAAAAGCTCCTACAATGAGCAGTTCTTC. It specifies CASTAPRGGLAGGKSSYNEQFF. The rearrangement links TRBV21-1 to TRBJ2-1; the D call TRBD2 from the table was never checked on the DNA. TRBV21-1 is an annotated pseudogene. This CDR3 region has 22 residues.

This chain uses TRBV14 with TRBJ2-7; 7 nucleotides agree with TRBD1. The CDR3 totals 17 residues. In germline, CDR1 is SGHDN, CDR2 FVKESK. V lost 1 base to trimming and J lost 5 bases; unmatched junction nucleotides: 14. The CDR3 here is CASSQASTGLVPHEQYF. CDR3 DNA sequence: TGTGCCAGCAGCCAAGCCTCGACAGGGTTGGTGCCCCACGAGCAGTACTTC.

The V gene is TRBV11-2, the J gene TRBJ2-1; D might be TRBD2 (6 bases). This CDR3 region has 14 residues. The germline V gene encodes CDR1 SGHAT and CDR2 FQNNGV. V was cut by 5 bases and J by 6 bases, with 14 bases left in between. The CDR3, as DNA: TGTGCCAGCAGCGCCCTAGTGGGACTCAATGAGCAGTTCTTC. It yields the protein CASSALVGLNEQFF.

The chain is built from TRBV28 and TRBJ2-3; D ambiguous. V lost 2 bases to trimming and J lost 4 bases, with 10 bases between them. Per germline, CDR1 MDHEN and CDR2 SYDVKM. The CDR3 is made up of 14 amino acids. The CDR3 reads CASSLPSMPDTQYF. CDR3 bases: TGTGCCAGCAGTTTACCCTCTATGCCAGATACGCAGTATTTT.

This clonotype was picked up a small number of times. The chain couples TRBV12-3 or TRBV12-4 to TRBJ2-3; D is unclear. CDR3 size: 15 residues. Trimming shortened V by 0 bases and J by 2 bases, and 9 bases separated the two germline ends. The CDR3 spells CASSLARRNTDTQYF. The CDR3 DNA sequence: TGTGCCAGCAGTTTAGCTCGGCGGAACACAGATACGCAGTATTTT.

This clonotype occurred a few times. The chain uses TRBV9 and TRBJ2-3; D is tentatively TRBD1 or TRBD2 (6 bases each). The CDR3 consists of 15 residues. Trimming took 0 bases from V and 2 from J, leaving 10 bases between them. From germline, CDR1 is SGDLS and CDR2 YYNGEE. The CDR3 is CASSVGGGPTDTQYF. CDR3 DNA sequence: TGTGCCAGCAGCGTAGGAGGGGGGCCCACAGATACGCAGTATTTT.

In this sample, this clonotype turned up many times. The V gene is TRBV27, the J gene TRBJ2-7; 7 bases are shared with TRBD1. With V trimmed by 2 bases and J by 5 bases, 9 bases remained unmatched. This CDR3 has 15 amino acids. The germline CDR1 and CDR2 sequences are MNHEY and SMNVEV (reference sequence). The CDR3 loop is CASSLKDRAGDEQYF. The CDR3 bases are TGTGCCAGCAGTTTAAAAGACAGGGCTGGTGACGAGCAGTACTTC.

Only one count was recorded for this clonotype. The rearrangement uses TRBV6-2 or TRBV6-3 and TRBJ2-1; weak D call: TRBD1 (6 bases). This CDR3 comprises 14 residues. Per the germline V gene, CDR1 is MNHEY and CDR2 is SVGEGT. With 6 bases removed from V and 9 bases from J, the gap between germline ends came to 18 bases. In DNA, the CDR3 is TGTGCCAGCAGACACCTTACAGGGAATATTGAGCAGTTCTTC. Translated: CASRHLTGNIEQFF.